The next 19 T cell receptor beta chains were all read from a single sample in a study of T cell responses to AZD1222 COVID-19 vaccine. The protocol was immunoSEQ multiplex PCR, while the TCRdb copy is restricted to in-frame clones and leaves out a portion. The repertoire holds some 150,000 clones, with 90% to 95% as singletons. The sample consisted of peripheral blood, taken on day 0 of MenACWY control vaccination. The receptors were sampled from an adult in good health.

This clone showed up just once. The chain employs TRBV2 and TRBJ1-2, with D unresolved. Per germline, CDR1 SNHLY and CDR2 FYNNEI. V was trimmed by 7 bases and J by 8 bases, leaving 17 bases between them. The CDR3 loop spans 13 amino acids. This CDR3 reads CASTPRLDRGYTF. The CDR3 DNA reads TGTGCCAGCACCCCTCGGCTGGACCGCGGCTACACCTTC.

This clone was recorded only once. This chain joins TRBV19 and TRBJ1-1; 8 positions match TRBD1. The V and J ends lost 5 bases and 4 bases, in that order; junction bases with no gene match: 6. The CDR3 spans 14 residues. CDR1 and CDR2 (germline): LNHDA, SQIVND (reference sequence). As DNA, the CDR3 is TGTGCCAGTAGTGAGGACAGGGTCTTCACTGAAGCTTTCTTT. This sequence encodes CASSEDRVFTEAFF.

V and J are TRBV15 and TRBJ1-1; no reliable D call. Germline V gene sequence: CDR1 LNHNV, CDR2 YYDKDF (reference sequence). The CDR3 extends over 15 amino acids. V gave up 0 bases and J gave up 3 bases, with 11 bases separating them. CDR3 amino acids: CATSRDYTLDTEAFF. CDR3 bases: TGTGCCACCAGCAGAGATTATACCCTGGACACTGAAGCTTTCTTT.

The V gene is TRBV4-2, the J gene TRBJ1-2, with D perhaps matching TRBD1 (5 bases). The V and J ends lost 0 bases and 5 bases respectively, with 13 bases between them. Germline CDR1 LGHNA, CDR2 YNFKEQ. The length of the CDR3 is 15 residues. The CDR3 DNA sequence: TGTGCCAGCAGCCAAGACGGAGTACGGGGGTATGGCTACACCTTC. Protein sequence: CASSQDGVRGYGYTF.

The V gene is TRBV7-9, the J gene TRBJ2-3; 7 nucleotides align to TRBD2. With 0 bases clipped from V and 3 bases from J, the junction kept 3 bases outside the gene matches. The germline V gene has CDR1 SEHNR and CDR2 FQNEAQ (reference sequence). The CDR3 contains 15 residues. The CDR3 coding sequence is TGTGCCAGCAGCTTAGCGAGGACTAGGACAGATACGCAGTATTTT. Translated, it gives CASSLARTRTDTQYF. The entire variable domain, with the rest obtained from reference TRBV7-9 and TRBJ2-3, is as follows: DTGVSQNPRHKITKRGQNVTFRCDPISEHNRLYWYRQTLGQGPEFLTYFQNEAQLEKSRLLSDRFSAERPKGSFSTLEIQRTEQGDSAMYLCASSLARTRTDTQYFGPGTRLTVL.

The CDR3 nucleotides are TGTGCCAGCAGCCAAGGAGGGGGGGACTATGGCTACACCTTC. Protein: CASSQGGGDYGYTF. The V gene is TRBV14, the J gene TRBJ1-2; D may be TRBD1 (6 bases). Germline-derived CDR1 and CDR2 are SGHDN and FVKESK. V was clipped by 1 base and J by 3 bases, with 9 bases between them. This CDR3 spans 14 amino acids.

The genes are TRBV27 and TRBJ2-3; tentatively, D is TRBD1 (6 bases). The CDR3 is 13 residues long. The V gene's germline CDR1 is MNHEY and CDR2 SMNVEV (reference sequence). Trimming stripped 6 bases from V and 4 bases from J, with 11 bases between. The CDR3 region has the DNA TGTGCCAGCAGACATGCAGGGGCAGATACGCAGTATTTT. Its protein product is CASRHAGADTQYF.

The chain joins TRBV3-1 (or the pseudogene TRBV3-2) to TRBJ1-2, with D perhaps matching TRBD1 (5 bases). The CDR3 totals 15 residues. V was shortened by 2 bases and J by 7 bases, with 17 bases between the two germline ends. Looked up from germline, CDR1 is LGHDT and CDR2 is YNNKEL (reference sequence). The CDR3 nucleotides are TGTGCCAGCAGCCAAAACCCCGGGGGGAGTGGTGGCTACACCTTC. As protein: CASSQNPGGSGGYTF.

In its sample, this clone was seen a few times. V usage is TRBV14 and J usage is TRBJ2-7; D is perhaps TRBD1 or TRBD2 (5 bases each). Germline CDR1 and CDR2: SGHDN and FVKESK. V shed 1 base and J shed 4 bases, with 14 bases lying between them. This CDR3 is 15 amino acids long. CDR3 in amino acids: CASSQGRDRLYEQYF. The CDR3 DNA sequence: TGTGCCAGCAGCCAAGGCCGGGACCGGCTATACGAGCAGTACTTC.

This clone was counted a few times. V gene TRBV5-1 combines with J gene TRBJ1-1, with D maybe TRBD1 (6 bases). This CDR3 spans 15 amino acids. Per germline, CDR1 SGHRS and CDR2 YFSETQ. Trimming took 4 bases from V and 4 from J, leaving 17 bases between them. Written as DNA, the CDR3 is TGCGCCAGCAGCCCTGGGGGCGGGACTGGCACTGAAGCTTTCTTT. Translated, it gives CASSPGGGTGTEAFF.

This chain uses TRBV7-8 with TRBJ1-2; weak D call: TRBD1 (6 bases). V was pared by 3 bases and J by 6 bases, with 14 bases between. The germline CDR1 and CDR2 sequences are SGHVS and FQNEAQ. The CDR3 has 14 amino acids. CDR3 amino acids: CASSFNRRGDGYTF. The CDR3 DNA follows: TGTGCCAGCAGCTTTAACAGGAGGGGGGATGGCTACACCTTC.

V usage is TRBV5-4 and J usage is TRBJ2-1; tentative D call: TRBD1 (6 bases). The V gene lost 5 bases and the J gene lost 0 bases, with 15 bases spanning the gap. Germline-derived CDR1 and CDR2 are SGHNT and YYREEE (reference sequence). The CDR3 contains 16 residues. The CDR3 region is CASSMSGASSYNEQFF. CDR3 nucleotides: TGTGCCAGCAGTATGTCAGGGGCCAGCTCCTACAATGAGCAGTTCTTC.

This chain uses TRBV6-4 with TRBJ1-5; D possibly corresponds to TRBD1 (6 bases). In germline, CDR1 is MRHNA, CDR2 SNTAGT. The CDR3 is 16 amino acids. V dropped 7 bases and J dropped 10 bases, with 26 bases sitting between them. The CDR3 loop reads CASKSGTMGKVAPQHF. CDR3 in DNA: TGTGCCAGCAAGTCCGGGACAATGGGGAAAGTCGCCCCCCAGCATTTT.

The chain has TRBV4-3 and TRBJ1-2, with a tentative D call TRBD1 (6 bases). V was shortened by 0 bases and J by 8 bases, with 13 bases between the two germline ends. The CDR3 has 14 residues. Germline V CDR1 and CDR2: LGHNA, YSLEER. The CDR3 DNA sequence: TGCGCCAGCAGCCAAGATTGGGGGCAGAGCGGCTACACCTTC. Translating gives CASSQDWGQSGYTF.

The CDR3 region has the DNA TGTGCCAGCAGTTTAGAGTTCTATGGCTACACCTTC. Protein: CASSLEFYGYTF. This chain connects TRBV12-3 or TRBV12-4 to TRBJ1-2; D uncertain. The V and J ends lost 1 base and 4 bases respectively, with 4 bases between them. This CDR3 is built from 12 residues.

A word on this clone: One end of the junction fails to match germline, which may point to a read error. The V call is TRBV12-3 or TRBV12-4, the J call TRBJ1-2; 7 nucleotides align to TRBD1. The CDR3 covers 10 residues. CDR3 sequence: CASRGTDPFF. Here the CDR3 DNA reads TGTGCCAGCAGAGGGACAGACCCCTTCTTC.

This chain uses TRBV19 with TRBJ1-3, with unresolved D. CDR1 LNHDA and CDR2 SQIVND come from the germline V gene (reference sequence). V was trimmed by 6 bases and J by 0 bases, leaving 9 bases between them. This CDR3 region has 14 residues. The CDR3 DNA sequence: TGTGCCAGTAGGGAGTTTCTCTCTGGAAACACCATATATTTT. This translates into CASREFLSGNTIYF.

The rearrangement links TRBV29-1 to TRBJ2-3; D is uncertain. CDR1 is SQVTM, CDR2 ANQGSEA, per germline. CDR3 length: 14 amino acids. V was clipped by 5 bases and J by 0 bases, with 12 bases between them. CDR3 DNA sequence: TGCAGCGTTCCCCCTCTGTACAGCACAGATACGCAGTATTTT. Translation: CSVPPLYSTDTQYF.

The CDR3 sequence: CATSVYREWGDTQYF. DNA of the CDR3: TGTGCCACCAGTGTATACAGGGAGTGGGGAGATACGCAGTATTTT. The chain uses TRBV24-1 and TRBJ2-3; D is perhaps TRBD1 (6 bases). Germline V lookup: CDR1 KGHDR, CDR2 SFDVKD. V shed 5 bases and J shed 5 bases, with 16 bases lying between them. The CDR3 runs to 15 residues.